Here is one T cell receptor beta chain with its context. Antigen specificity is unknown. This entry comes from a study of cytomegalovirus exposure and HLA in healthy donors. Overall study: Unique TCR beta sequences numbering approximately 120 million came from approximately 180 million T cells in an earlier analysis. Caucasian-associated ancestry cluster membership applied to less than 85% of approximately 420 genotyped donors. The study, taken as a whole, reports: Reports credit the classifier with highly specific, highly sensitive diagnosis of cytomegalovirus status. At a 0.05 false discovery rate, a later analysis found around 15,000 TCR beta sequences to be associated with HLA alleles.

J lost 0 bases, V lost 0 bases, and 4 bases had no gene match. CDR1 is LGHNA, CDR2 YSLEER, per germline. The CDR3 covers 16 residues. Primers for the PCR totalled 60 Vbeta and 13 Jbeta. Assay: immunoSEQ multiplex PCR; the TCRdb copy retains only in-frame clones and omits some. The data contain under 250,000 clones, 79% of them seen just once; the ten biggest clones take up 4.4%. The V call is TRBV4-3, the J call TRBJ2-7; TRBD2 matches at 8 bases. The sequence derives from a woman under 40 in good health and CMV-seropositive. Input material: PBMCs. The DNA for the CDR3 is TGCGCCAGCAGCCAAGATTTAAGCGGGAGCTCCTACGAGCAGTACTTC. Translated, it gives CASSQDLSGSSYEQYF.